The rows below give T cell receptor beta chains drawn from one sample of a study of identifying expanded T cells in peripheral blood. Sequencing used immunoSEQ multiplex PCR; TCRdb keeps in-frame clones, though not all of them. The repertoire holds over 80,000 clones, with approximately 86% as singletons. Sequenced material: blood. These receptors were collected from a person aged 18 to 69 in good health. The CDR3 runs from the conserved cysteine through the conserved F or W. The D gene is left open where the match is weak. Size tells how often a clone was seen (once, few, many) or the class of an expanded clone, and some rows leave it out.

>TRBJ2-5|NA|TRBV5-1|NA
TGCGCCAGCAGCTTGGAGGAGACCCAGTACTTC
CASSLEETQYF
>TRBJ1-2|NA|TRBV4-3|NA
TGCGCCAGCAGCCATGCAGGGGTTGGTAACTATGGCTACACCTTC
CASSHAGVGNYGYTF
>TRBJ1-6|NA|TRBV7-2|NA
TGTGCCAGCAGCTTTTCTTCCAGGAGCTCCTATAATTCACCCCTCCACTTT
CASSFSSRSSYNSPLHF
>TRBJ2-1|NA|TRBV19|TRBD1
TGTGCCAGTAGTTCCGACAGGGGGACCGACAATGAGCAGTTCTTC
CASSSDRGTDNEQFF
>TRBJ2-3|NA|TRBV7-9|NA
TGTGCCAGCAGCCCCCGTAGCGATACGCAGTATTTT
CASSPRSDTQYF
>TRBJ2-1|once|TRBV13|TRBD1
TGTGCCAGCAGACCGGAGACAGGGTTGAATGAGCAGTTCTTC
CASRPETGLNEQFF
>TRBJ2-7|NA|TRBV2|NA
TGTGCCAGCAGTGATGGCCGGACAGACTACGAGCAGTACTTC
CASSDGRTDYEQYF
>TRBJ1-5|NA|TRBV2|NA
TGTGCCAGCAGAATCGGGGGTCCTGGGCCCCAGCATTTT
CASRIGGPGPQHF
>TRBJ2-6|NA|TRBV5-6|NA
TGTGCCAGCAGCGGTTCAGGGTCTGGGGCCAACGTCCTGACTTTC
CASSGSGSGANVLTF
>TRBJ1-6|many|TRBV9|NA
TGTGCCAGCAGCGTCCTAGCTGACAGCAATAATTCACCCCTCCACTTT
CASSVLADSNNSPLHF
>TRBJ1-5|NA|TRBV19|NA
TGTGCCAGATCCGGGACCCTAATTGATTTAAATCAGCCCCAGCATTTT
CARSGTLIDLNQPQHF
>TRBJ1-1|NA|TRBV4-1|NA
TGCGCCAGCAGCCAGGGGACCTACTCCGGTACTGAAGCTTTCTTT
CASSQGTYSGTEAFF
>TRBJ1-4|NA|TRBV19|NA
TGTGCCAGTAGTGCAACAGGGACTAATGAAAAACTGTTTTTT
CASSATGTNEKLFF
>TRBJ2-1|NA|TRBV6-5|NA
TGTGCCAGCTCCCTAGGGCAGGACAATGAGCAGTTCTTC
CASSLGQDNEQFF
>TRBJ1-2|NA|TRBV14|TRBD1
TGTGCCAGCAGCCGGAGCCGGGACAGGGGAACCTATGGCTACACCTTC
CASSRSRDRGTYGYTF
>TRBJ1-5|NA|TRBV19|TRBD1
TGTGCCAGTAGTATTTCCAGGGGGGTGGGTCAGCCCCAGCATTTT
CASSISRGVGQPQHF
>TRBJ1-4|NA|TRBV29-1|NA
TGCAGCGTTGCGGTCCTGGGTGAAAAACTGTTTTTT
CSVAVLGEKLFF
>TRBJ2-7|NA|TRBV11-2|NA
TGTGCCAGCAGCTTAGGGGTGGTATACGAGCAGTACTTC
CASSLGVVYEQYF
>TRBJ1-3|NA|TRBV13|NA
TGTGCCAGCAGCTCTTCATCCTCTGGAAACACCATATATTTT
CASSSSSSGNTIYF
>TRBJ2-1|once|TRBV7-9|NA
TGTGCCACCGTCTCGGGGGCCTCCTACAATGAGCAGTTCTTC
CATVSGASYNEQFF
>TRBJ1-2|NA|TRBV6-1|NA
TGTGCCAGCAGTGAATTTCGAGCAGGGGCGGCCGATGGCTACACCTTC
CASSEFRAGAADGYTF
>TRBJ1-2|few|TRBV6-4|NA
TGTGCCAGCAGTGATCCTTATGATGGCTACACCTTC
CASSDPYDGYTF
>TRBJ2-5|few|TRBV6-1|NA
TGTGCCTGCAGGACCTCGGGGCGAGAGACCCAGTACTTC
CACRTSGRETQYF
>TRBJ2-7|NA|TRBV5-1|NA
TGCGCCAGCAGCTTTGAACACAGTTACGAGCAGTACTTC
CASSFEHSYEQYF
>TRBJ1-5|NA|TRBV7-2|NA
TGTGCCAGCAGCCCAGTCCTGGGATTCTATAGCAATCAGCCCCAGCATTTT
CASSPVLGFYSNQPQHF
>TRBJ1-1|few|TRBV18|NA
TGTGCCAGCTCACCACCCGCCGGGGATAGGACTGAAGCTTTCTTT
CASSPPAGDRTEAFF
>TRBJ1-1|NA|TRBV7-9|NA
TGTGCCAGCAGCTTGTCGGGGGCCACTGAAGCTTTCTTT
CASSLSGATEAFF
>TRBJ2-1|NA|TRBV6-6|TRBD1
TGTGCCAGCATCCCGGGTGGGACAGGGGGCAATGAGCAGTTCTTC
CASIPGGTGGNEQFF
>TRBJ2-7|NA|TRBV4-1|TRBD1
TGCGCCAGCAGCCAACCGGACAGGTTCTACGAGCAGTACTTC
CASSQPDRFYEQYF
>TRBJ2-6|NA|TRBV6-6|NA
TGTGCCAGCAGTTACTCTGGATCTGGGGCCAACGTCCTGACTTTC
CASSYSGSGANVLTF
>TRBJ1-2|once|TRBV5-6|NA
TGTGCCAGCAGCGATATCGGACCCTATGGCTACACCTTC
CASSDIGPYGYTF
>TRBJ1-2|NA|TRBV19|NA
TGTGCCAGTAGTAAGCAGGGCAACTATGGCTACACCTTC
CASSKQGNYGYTF
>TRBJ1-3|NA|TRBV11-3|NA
TGTGCCAGCAGCTTAGATCATGACACCGGAAACACCATATATTTT
CASSLDHDTGNTIYF
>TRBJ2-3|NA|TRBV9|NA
TGTGCCAGCAGCTGGGGGGGGCTTGGCACAGATACGCAGTATTTT
CASSWGGLGTDTQYF
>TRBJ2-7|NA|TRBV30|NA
TGTGCCTTCTCATTATCGGCCTACGAGCAGTACTTC
CAFSLSAYEQYF
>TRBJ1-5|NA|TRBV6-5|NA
TGTGCCAGCAGTTACTCCCCGGGGAATCAGCCCCAGCATTTT
CASSYSPGNQPQHF
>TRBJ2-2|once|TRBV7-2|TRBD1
TGTGCCAGCAGCTTAACAGGGGTGGGGGAGCTGTTTTTT
CASSLTGVGELFF
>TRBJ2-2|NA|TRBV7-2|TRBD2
TGTGCCAGCAGCTCTGCCGCGGGACTAGCGTCCGGGGAGCTGTTTTTT
CASSSAAGLASGELFF
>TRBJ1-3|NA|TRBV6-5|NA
TGTGCCAGCAAGGAGGGCACTGGAAACACCATATATTTT
CASKEGTGNTIYF
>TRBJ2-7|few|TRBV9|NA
TGTGCCAGCAGCGTAGTCCAGACACGCTCCTACGAGCAGTACTTC
CASSVVQTRSYEQYF
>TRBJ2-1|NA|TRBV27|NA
TGTGCCAGCAGTTTAGCGGCCAGGGATGAGCAGTTCTTC
CASSLAARDEQFF
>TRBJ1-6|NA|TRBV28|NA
TGTGCCAGCAGTACCGTTTGGGGGTCTGATTCACCTCTCCACTTT
CASSTVWGSDSPLHF
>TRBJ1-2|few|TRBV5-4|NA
TGTGCCAGCAGCTTGGGTTATCCGGAGAGAGACTATGGCTACACCTTC
CASSLGYPERDYGYTF
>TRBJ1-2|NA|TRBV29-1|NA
TGCAGCGTTGATGCAGGGGCCTCCCGGGACTATGGCTACACCTTC
CSVDAGASRDYGYTF
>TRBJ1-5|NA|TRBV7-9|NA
TGTGCCAGCAGCCTTACGGGACCTCTAAGTGGGCACCCCAATCAGCCCCAGCATTTT
CASSLTGPLSGHPNQPQHF
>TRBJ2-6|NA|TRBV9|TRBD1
TGTGCCAGCAGCCTGAAAGAGACAGGGACCTCTGGGGCCAACGTCCTGACTTTC
CASSLKETGTSGANVLTF
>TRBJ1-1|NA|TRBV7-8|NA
TGTGCCAGCAGCTTAGTGGGGGGGAACACTGAAGCTTTCTTT
CASSLVGGNTEAFF
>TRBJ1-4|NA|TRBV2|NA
TGTGCCAGCAGGGGAGCCCCGGAGGGGAAACTGTTTTTT
CASRGAPEGKLFF
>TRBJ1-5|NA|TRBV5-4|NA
TGTGCCAGCAGCTCGAAGGGGGGCCCCAATAGCAATCAGCCCCAGCATTTT
CASSSKGGPNSNQPQHF
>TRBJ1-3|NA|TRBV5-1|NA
TGCGCCAGCAGCTTGTCTGGGGTGAGCTCTGGAAACACCATATATTTT
CASSLSGVSSGNTIYF